What follows is one TCR beta chain and its context. Its antigen is not identified. This CDR3 has 14 residues. Germline CDR1 reads SGHNT; CDR2 reads YENEEA. Between the trimmed V and J ends, which lost 5 bases and 6 bases, there was a span of 11 bases. This entry belongs to a study of CD8 T cells in ankylosing spondylitis. Study observations and caveats: Disease-linked clones reportedly concentrated significantly in matched ankylosing spondylitis synovial fluid. What seemed typical of ankylosing spondylitis blood was a TCR beta motif built from eight highly homologous variants. Peripheral blood held disease-linked clones only at relatively low frequency, and these were CD8+.

The authors made TCR beta libraries by quantitative 5'-RACE with molecular barcodes. TCRdb re-called the 5' RACE reads through MiXCR, storing one row per CDR3 protein. The top ten hold approximately 20% of the sample, which has 200,000 to 250,000 distinct CDR3 sequences, about 10% seen once. The source of this sequence is a male donor with ankylosing spondylitis or in good health (not recorded which). The chain uses TRBV11-3 and TRBJ1-6; tentatively, D is TRBD1 (5 bases). Sequenced sample: blood, either unsorted or a sorted T cell fraction (not recorded which). CDR3 coding DNA: TGTGCCAGCAGCCCGCCAGGGAGTAATTCACCCCTCCACTTT. This encodes CASSPPGSNSPLHF.